This TCR beta chain was profiled in a study of CD8 T cells in Susac syndrome. RNA totalling 0.5 to 1 ug underwent reverse transcription with random hexamers. TCRdb passed the immunoSEQ multiplex PCR reads through MiXCR, listing each CDR3 protein once. Among 150,000 to 200,000 distinct CDR3 sequences listed, about 91% were seen once. CDR1 and CDR2 from the germline V gene are LNHDA and SQIVND (reference sequence). This CDR3 spans 13 amino acids. V lost 10 bases and J 3 bases, leaving 13 bases between the germline ends. What was sequenced was CD4+ T cells from PBMCs. The receptor comes from a human donor in good health. V is TRBV19 and J is TRBJ1-5; D may be TRBD1 (6 bases). The CDR3 DNA is TGTGCCACTCACAGGGACCTCAATCAGCCCCAGCATTTT. Translated, it gives CATHRDLNQPQHF. Full variable domain (remainder filled in from reference TRBV19 and TRBJ1-5): DGGITQSPKYLFRKEGQNVTLSCEQNLNHDAMYWYRQDPGQGLRLIYYSQIVNDFQKGDIAEGYSVSREKKESFPLTVTSAQKNPTAFYLCATHRDLNQPQHFGDGTRLSIL.